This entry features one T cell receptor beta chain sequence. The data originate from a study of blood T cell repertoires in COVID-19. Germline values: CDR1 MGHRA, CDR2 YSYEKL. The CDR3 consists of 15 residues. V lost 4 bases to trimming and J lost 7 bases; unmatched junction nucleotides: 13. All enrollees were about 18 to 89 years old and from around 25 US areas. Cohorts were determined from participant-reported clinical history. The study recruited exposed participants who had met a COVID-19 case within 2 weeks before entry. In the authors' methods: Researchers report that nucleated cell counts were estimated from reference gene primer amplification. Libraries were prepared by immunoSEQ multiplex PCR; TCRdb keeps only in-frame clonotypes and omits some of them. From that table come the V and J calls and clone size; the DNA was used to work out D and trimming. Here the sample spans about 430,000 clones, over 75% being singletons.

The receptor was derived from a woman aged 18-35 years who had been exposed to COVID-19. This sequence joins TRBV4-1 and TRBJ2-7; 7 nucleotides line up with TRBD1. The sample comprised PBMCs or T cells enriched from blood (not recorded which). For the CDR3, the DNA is TGCGCCAGCAGCCCTCTACCGGGACAGCGAGGGGAGCAGTACTTC. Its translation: CASSPLPGQRGEQYF.